This T cell receptor beta chain was identified during a study of T cell changes during pregnancy in multiple sclerosis. After removal of 2 bases from V and 2 bases from J, the junction contained 1 base not matched to a gene. CDR3 length: 15 amino acids. Per the germline V gene, CDR1 is MNHEY and CDR2 is SVGAGI. Assay used: immunoSEQ multiplex PCR; TCRdb lists only in-frame clones, some missing. The table shows 25,000 to 30,000 clones, with 89% occurring only once. The specimen was CD4+ T cells from peripheral blood mononuclear cells, collected in the second trimester of pregnancy. The chain links TRBV6-5 to TRBJ1-5, with TRBD1 identical over 9 bases. This TCR was recovered from a female donor with multiple sclerosis, enrolled in a pregnancy study. The CDR3 nucleotides are TGTGCCAGCAGTTACCGGACAGGGGGCAATCAGCCCCAGCATTTT. Translated: CASSYRTGGNQPQHF.